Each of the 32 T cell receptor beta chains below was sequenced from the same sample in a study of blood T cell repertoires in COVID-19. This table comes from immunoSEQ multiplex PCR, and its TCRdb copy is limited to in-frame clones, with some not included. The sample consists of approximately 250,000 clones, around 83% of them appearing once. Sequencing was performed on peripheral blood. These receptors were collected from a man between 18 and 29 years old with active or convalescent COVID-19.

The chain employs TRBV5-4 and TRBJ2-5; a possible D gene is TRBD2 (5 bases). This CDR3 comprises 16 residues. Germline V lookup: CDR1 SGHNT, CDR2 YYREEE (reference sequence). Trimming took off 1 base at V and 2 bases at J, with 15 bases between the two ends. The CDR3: CASSLISRGIQETQYF. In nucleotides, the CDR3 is TGTGCCAGCAGCTTGATTAGTCGGGGAATTCAAGAGACCCAGTACTTC.

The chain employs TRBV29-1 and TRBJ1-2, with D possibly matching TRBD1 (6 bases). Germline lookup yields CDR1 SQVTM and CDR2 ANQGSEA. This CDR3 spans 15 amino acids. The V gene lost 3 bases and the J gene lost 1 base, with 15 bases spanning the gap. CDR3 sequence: CSVDSPGENNYGYTF. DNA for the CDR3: TGCAGCGTTGATAGTCCAGGGGAAAATAACTATGGCTACACCTTC.

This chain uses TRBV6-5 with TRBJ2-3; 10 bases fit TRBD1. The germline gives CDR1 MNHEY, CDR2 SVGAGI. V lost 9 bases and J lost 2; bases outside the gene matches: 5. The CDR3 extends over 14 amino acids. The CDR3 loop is CASGTGVNTDTQYF. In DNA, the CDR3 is TGTGCCAGTGGGACAGGGGTCAACACAGATACGCAGTATTTT.

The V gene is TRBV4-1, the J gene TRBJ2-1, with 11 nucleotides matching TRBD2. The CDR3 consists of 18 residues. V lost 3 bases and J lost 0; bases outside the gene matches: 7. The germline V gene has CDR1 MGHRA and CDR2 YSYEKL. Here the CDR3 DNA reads TGCGCCAGCAGCCAGGAGGGACTAGCGGCGAGCTCCTACAATGAGCAGTTCTTC. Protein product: CASSQEGLAASSYNEQFF.

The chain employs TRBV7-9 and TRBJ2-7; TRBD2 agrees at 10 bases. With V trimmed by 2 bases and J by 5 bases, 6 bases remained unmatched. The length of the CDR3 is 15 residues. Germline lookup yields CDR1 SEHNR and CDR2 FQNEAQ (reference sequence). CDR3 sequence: CASSLLELAGDEQYF. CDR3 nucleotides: TGTGCCAGCAGCTTATTGGAGCTAGCGGGAGACGAGCAGTACTTC.

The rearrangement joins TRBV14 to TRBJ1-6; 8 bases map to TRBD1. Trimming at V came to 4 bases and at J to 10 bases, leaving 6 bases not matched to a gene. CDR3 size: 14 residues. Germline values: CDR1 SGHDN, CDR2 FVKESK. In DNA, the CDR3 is TGTGCCAGCAGCCTCCGGACAGGGAAATCACCCCTCCACTTT. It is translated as CASSLRTGKSPLHF.

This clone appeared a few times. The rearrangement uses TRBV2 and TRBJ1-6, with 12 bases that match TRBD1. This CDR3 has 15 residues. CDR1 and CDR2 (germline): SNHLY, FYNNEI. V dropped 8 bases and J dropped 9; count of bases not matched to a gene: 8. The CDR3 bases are TGTGCCAGCGGGCCGGGACAGGGGGCGAGTTCACCCCTCCACTTT. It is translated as CASGPGQGASSPLHF. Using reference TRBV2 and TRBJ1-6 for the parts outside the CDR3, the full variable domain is EPEVTQTPSHQVTQMGQEVILRCVPISNHLYFYWYRQILGQKVEFLVSFYNNEISEKSEIFDDQFSVERPDGSNFTLKIRSTKLEDSAMYFCASGPGQGASSPLHFGNGTRLTVT.

The CDR3 DNA reads TGCGCCAGCAGCCAGGACCGGGACACAGAATACGAGCAGTACTTC. Residues: CASSQDRDTEYEQYF. The chain is built from TRBV4-1 and TRBJ2-7; possibly TRBD1 for D (6 bases). The germline V gene encodes CDR1 MGHRA and CDR2 YSYEKL. Between the trimmed V and J ends, which lost 3 bases and 4 bases, there was a span of 16 bases. This CDR3 spans 15 amino acids.

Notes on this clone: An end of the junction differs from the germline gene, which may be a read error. CDR3 nucleotides: TGTGCCAGCAGCTTGGTCGCAGGGGGGCTCCTGTGGTTT. Translating gives CASSLVAGGLLWF. The V call is TRBV5-8, the J call TRBJ1-1, with 7 bases lining up with TRBD1. CDR3 length: 13 amino acids. Germline V gene lookup returns CDR1 SGHTS and CDR2 YDEGEE.

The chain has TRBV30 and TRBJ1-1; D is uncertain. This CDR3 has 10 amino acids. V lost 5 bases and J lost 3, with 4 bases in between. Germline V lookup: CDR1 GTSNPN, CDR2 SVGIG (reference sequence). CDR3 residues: CAWSDTEAFF. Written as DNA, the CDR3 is TGTGCCTGGTCGGACACTGAAGCTTTCTTT.

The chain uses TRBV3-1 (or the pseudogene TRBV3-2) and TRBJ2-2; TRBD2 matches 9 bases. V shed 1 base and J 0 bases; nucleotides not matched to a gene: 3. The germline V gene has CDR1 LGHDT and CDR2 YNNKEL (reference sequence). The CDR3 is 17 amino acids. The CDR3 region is CASSQVGGGANTGELFF. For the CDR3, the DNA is TGTGCCAGCAGCCAAGTTGGCGGGGGGGCGAACACCGGGGAGCTGTTTTTT.

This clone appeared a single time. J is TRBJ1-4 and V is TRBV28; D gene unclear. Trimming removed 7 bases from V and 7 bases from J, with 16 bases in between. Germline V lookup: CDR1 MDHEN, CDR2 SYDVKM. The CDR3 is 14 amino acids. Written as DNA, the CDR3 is TGTGCCAGCATGTCAAGGCCTCAGGTTGAAAAACTGTTTTTT. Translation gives CASMSRPQVEKLFF.

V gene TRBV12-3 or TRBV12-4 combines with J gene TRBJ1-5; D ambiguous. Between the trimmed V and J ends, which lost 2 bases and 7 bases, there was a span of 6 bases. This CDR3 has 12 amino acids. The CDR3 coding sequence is TGTGCCAGCAGTTTATTTCCGCAGCCCCAGCATTTT. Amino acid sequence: CASSLFPQPQHF.

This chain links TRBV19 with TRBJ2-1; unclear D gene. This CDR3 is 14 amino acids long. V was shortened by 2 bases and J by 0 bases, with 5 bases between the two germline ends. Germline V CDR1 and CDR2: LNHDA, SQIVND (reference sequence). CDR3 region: CASSITHSYNEQFF. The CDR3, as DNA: TGTGCCAGTAGTATAACTCACTCCTACAATGAGCAGTTCTTC.

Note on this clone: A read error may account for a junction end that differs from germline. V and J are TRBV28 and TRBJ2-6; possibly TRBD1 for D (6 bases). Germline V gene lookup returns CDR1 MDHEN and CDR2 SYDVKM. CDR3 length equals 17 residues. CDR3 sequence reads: CASSLYSDRSGANVLTF. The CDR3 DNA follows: TGTGCCAGCAGCTTATACTCGGACAGATCTGGGGCCAACGTCCTGACTTTC.

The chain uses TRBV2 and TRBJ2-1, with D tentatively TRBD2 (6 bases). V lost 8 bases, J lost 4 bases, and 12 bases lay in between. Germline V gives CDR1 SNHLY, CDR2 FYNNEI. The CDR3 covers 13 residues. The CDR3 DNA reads TGTGCCAGCGTGGTAGCGGAGTACAATGAGCAGTTCTTC. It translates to CASVVAEYNEQFF.

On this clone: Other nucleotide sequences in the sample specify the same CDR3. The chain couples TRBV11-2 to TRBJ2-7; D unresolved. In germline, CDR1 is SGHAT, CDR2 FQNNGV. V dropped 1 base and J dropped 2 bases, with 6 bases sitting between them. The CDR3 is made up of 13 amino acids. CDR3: CASSLGRTYEQYF. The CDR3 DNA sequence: TGTGCCAGCAGCTTAGGCAGGACCTACGAGCAGTACTTC.

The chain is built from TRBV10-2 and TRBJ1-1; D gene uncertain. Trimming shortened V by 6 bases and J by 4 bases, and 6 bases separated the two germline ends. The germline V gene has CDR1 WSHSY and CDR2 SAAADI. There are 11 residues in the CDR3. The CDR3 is CASSLATEAFF. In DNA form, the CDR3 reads TGCGCCAGCAGCTTAGCCACTGAAGCTTTCTTT.

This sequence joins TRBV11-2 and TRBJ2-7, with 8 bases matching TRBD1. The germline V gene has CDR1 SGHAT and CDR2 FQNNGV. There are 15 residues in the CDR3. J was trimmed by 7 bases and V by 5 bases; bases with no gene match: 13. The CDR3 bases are TGTGCCAGCAGCCCATCCGGACAGGGAAACTCTGAGCAGTACTTC. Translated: CASSPSGQGNSEQYF.

The CDR3 region is CASSLDPGGGYGYTF. The CDR3 DNA reads TGCGCCAGCAGCTTGGACCCGGGTGGCGGCTATGGCTACACCTTC. The chain couples TRBV5-1 to TRBJ1-2; D ambiguous. Deletions cut 0 bases from V and 4 bases from J, with 13 bases between. Germline V gives CDR1 SGHRS, CDR2 YFSETQ. This CDR3 spans 15 amino acids.

The CDR3 bases are TGTGCTAGTGGTACAGGGCAACAAGAGACCCAGTACTTC. Protein: CASGTGQQETQYF. The V gene is TRBV12-5, the J gene TRBJ2-5; a possible D gene is TRBD1 (6 bases). Trimming stripped 5 bases from V and 2 bases from J, with 9 bases between. The CDR3 length is 13 residues. Germline V lookup: CDR1 LGHNT, CDR2 FRNRAP.

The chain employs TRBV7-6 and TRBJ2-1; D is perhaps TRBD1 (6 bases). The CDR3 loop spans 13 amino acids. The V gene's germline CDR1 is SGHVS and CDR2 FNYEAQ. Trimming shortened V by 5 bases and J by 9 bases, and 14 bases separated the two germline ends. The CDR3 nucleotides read TGTGCCAGCAGCCCCCAACAGGGAAGTGAGCAGTTCTTC. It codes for CASSPQQGSEQFF. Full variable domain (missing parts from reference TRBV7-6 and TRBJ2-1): GAGVSQSPRYKVTKRGQDVALRCDPISGHVSLYWYRQALGQGPEFLTYFNYEAQQDKSGLPNDRFSAERPEGSISTLTIQRTEQRDSAMYRCASSPQQGSEQFFGPGTRLTVL.

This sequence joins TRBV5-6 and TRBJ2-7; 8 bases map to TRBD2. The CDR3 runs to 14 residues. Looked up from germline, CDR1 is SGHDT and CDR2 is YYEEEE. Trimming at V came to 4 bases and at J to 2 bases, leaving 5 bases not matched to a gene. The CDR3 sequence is CASSTGLDTYEQYF. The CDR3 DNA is TGTGCCAGCAGCACGGGACTAGATACCTACGAGCAGTACTTC.

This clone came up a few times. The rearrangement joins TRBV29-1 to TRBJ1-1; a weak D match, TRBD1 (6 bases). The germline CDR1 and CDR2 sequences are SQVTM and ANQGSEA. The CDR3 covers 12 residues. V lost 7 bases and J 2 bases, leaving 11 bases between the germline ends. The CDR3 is CSAGTYNTEAFF. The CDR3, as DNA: TGCAGCGCCGGGACATATAACACTGAAGCTTTCTTT.

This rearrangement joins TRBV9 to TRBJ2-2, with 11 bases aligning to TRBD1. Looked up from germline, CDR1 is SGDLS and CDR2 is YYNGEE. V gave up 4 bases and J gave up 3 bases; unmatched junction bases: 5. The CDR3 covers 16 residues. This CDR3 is CASSPRGQGDTGELFF. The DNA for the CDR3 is TGTGCCAGCAGCCCGAGGGGACAGGGGGACACCGGGGAGCTGTTTTTT.

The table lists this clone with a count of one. The CDR3 sequence is CASRLFSSYNSPLHF. CDR3 in DNA: TGTGCCAGCAGGCTGTTCAGCTCCTATAATTCACCCCTCCACTTT. V usage is TRBV27 and J usage is TRBJ1-6, with no clear D. The CDR3 is 15 amino acids. Germline values: CDR1 MNHEY, CDR2 SMNVEV (reference sequence). V gave up 6 bases and J gave up 0 bases, with 9 bases separating them.

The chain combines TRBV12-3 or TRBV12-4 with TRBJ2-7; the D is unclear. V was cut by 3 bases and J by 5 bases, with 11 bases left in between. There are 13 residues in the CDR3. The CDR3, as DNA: TGTGCCAGCAGTTTCGGTATGAGGAACGAGCAGTACTTC. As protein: CASSFGMRNEQYF.

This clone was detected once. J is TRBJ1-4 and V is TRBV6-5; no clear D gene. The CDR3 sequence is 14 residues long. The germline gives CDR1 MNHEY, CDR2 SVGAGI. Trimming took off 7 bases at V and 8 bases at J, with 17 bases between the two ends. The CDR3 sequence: CASTWLFSNEKLFF. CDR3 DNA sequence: TGTGCCAGCACCTGGCTGTTCAGTAACGAAAAACTGTTTTTT.

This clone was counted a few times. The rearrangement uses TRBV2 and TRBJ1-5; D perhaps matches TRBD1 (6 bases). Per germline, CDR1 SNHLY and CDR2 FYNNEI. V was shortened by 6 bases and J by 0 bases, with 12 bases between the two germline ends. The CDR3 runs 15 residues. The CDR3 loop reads CASRAGTISNQPQHF. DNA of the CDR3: TGTGCCAGCAGAGCCGGGACAATTAGCAATCAGCCCCAGCATTTT.

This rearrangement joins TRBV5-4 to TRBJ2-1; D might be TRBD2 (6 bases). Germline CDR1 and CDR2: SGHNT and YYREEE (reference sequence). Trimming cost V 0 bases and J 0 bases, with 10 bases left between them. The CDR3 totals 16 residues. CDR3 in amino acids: CASSLGGGSSYNEQFF. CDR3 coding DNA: TGTGCCAGCAGCTTGGGCGGAGGGAGCTCCTACAATGAGCAGTTCTTC.

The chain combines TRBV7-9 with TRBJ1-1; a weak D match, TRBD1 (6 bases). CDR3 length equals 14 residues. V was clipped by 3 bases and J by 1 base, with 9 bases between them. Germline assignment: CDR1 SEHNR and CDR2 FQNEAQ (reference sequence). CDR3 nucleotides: TGTGCCAGCAGCTTCGACAGGTCGAACACTGAAGCTTTCTTT. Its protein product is CASSFDRSNTEAFF.

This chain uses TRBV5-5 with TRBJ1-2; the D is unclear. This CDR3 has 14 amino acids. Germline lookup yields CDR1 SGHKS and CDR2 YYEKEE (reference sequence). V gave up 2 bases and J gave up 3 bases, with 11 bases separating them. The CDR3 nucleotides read TGTGCCAGCAGCTTTTCTTGGTTAGACTATGGCTACACCTTC. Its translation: CASSFSWLDYGYTF.